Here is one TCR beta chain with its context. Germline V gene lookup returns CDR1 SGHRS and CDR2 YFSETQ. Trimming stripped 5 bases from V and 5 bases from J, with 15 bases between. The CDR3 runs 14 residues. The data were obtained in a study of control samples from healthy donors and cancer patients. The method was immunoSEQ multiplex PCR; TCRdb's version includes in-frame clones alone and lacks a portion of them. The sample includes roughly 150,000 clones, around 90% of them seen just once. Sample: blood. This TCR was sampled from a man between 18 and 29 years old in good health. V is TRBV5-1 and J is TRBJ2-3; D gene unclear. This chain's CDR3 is CASSQSAAGDTQYF. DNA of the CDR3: TGCGCCAGCAGTCAGTCGGCCGCAGGAGATACGCAGTATTTT. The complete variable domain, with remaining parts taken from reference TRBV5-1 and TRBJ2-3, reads KAGVTQTPRYLIKTRGQQVTLSCSPISGHRSVSWYQQTPGQGLQFLFEYFSETQRNKGNFPGRFSGRQFSNSRSEMNVSTLELGDSALYLCASSQSAAGDTQYFGPGTRLTVL.